These 25 T cell receptor beta chains were sequenced from one sample in a study of cytomegalovirus exposure and HLA in healthy donors. The PCR had 60 Vbeta and 13 Jbeta primers. Here immunoSEQ multiplex PCR was the method, and the copy in TCRdb shows in-frame clones only, minus some. The sample consists of over 150,000 clones, over 80% of them appearing once. The sample was PBMCs. The receptors shown here come from a boy aged 2 to 9 in good health and CMV-seronegative.

J is TRBJ1-2 and V is TRBV18, with TRBD1 as a possible D gene (6 bases). The ends were cut back, 6 bases at V and 6 bases at J, with 23 bases in the middle. Looked up from germline, CDR1 is KGHSH and CDR2 is LQKENI. There are 16 residues in the CDR3. CDR3 in DNA: TGTGCCAGCTCTCTCAGAACACAGGGAGAGGTTGATGGCTACACCTTC. It encodes CASSLRTQGEVDGYTF.

The chain recombines TRBV5-5 with TRBJ1-4; D remains unclear. V gave up 5 bases and J gave up 7 bases, with 15 bases separating them. Germline V CDR1 and CDR2: SGHKS, YYEKEE (reference sequence). The length of the CDR3 is 14 residues. The CDR3 coding sequence is TGTGCCAGCAGTTCTGGCCCCATCGCTGAAAAACTGTTTTTT. This translates into CASSSGPIAEKLFF. Full variable domain (outside the CDR3, taken from reference TRBV5-5 and TRBJ1-4): DAGVTQSPTHLIKTRGQQVTLRCSPISGHKSVSWYQQVLGQGPQFIFQYYEKEERGRGNFPDRFSARQFPNYSSELNVNALLLGDSALYLCASSSGPIAEKLFFGSGTQLSVL.

This chain connects TRBV7-8 to TRBJ1-2, with TRBD1 identical over 7 bases. The CDR3 contains 14 residues. Germline lookup yields CDR1 SGHVS and CDR2 FQNEAQ. Losses at the gene ends were 1 base for V and 13 bases for J; bases not matched to a gene: 12. CDR3 residues: CASSLVVGTAVLTF. The DNA for the CDR3 is TGTGCCAGCAGCTTAGTGGTCGGGACAGCTGTCCTCACCTTC.

This clone was seen just once. The V call is TRBV7-8, the J call TRBJ2-1, with 8 bases aligning to TRBD1. The J segment lost 2 bases and the V segment lost 8 bases, leaving 5 bases of the junction unmatched. The CDR3 runs 14 residues. In germline, CDR1 is SGHVS, CDR2 FQNEAQ. The CDR3 nucleotides are TGTGCCAGCGTCCCGGGACAGGCCTACAATGAGCAGTTCTTC. It yields the protein CASVPGQAYNEQFF.

The V call is TRBV5-1, the J call TRBJ2-7; 8 bases agree with TRBD2. This CDR3 is 15 amino acids long. Germline lookup yields CDR1 SGHRS and CDR2 YFSETQ. Trimming at V came to 0 bases and at J to 4 bases, leaving 6 bases not matched to a gene. CDR3 nucleotides: TGCGCCAGCAGCTTGGGAGCCGGGGGGGGGTACGAGCAGTACGTC. Protein product: CASSLGAGGGYEQYV.

The chain joins TRBV9 to TRBJ2-2; TRBD2 matches at 8 bases. Trimming took 4 bases from V and 7 from J; bases not matched to a gene: 9. Germline V gene sequence: CDR1 SGDLS, CDR2 YYNGEE. The CDR3 has 15 amino acids. DNA for the CDR3: TGTGCCAGCAGCCCACGGGAGGGGTCTATCGGGGAGCTGTTTTTT. Its protein product is CASSPREGSIGELFF.

This chain connects TRBV5-4 to TRBJ2-5, with D perhaps TRBD1 (6 bases). The CDR3 is 13 residues long. Germline lookup yields CDR1 SGHNT and CDR2 YYREEE (reference sequence). V gave up 2 bases and J gave up 1 base, with 6 bases separating them. As DNA, the CDR3 is TGTGCCAGCAGCTTAGGGGGCCAAGAGACCCAGTACTTC. It yields the protein CASSLGGQETQYF.

The rearrangement uses TRBV14 and TRBJ2-6, with 7 bases matching TRBD1. Germline CDR1 reads SGHDN; CDR2 reads FVKESK. This CDR3 has 17 amino acids. After removal of 3 bases from V and 2 bases from J, the junction contained 7 bases not matched to a gene. CDR3 residues: CASSQRGPLAGANVLTF. In DNA form, the CDR3 reads TGTGCCAGCAGCCAGAGGGGGCCCCTCGCTGGGGCCAACGTCCTGACTTTC.

The J gene is TRBJ2-3, the V gene TRBV4-1; TRBD2 matches 8 bases. The CDR3 contains 17 residues. Germline V gene data show CDR1 as MGHRA and CDR2 as YSYEKL. The ends lost 0 bases at V and 13 bases at J; junction bases unmatched: 18. CDR3 in amino acids: CASSQDGASGPSHKEYF. CDR3 bases: TGCGCCAGCAGCCAAGATGGGGCTAGCGGGCCCTCGCATAAGGAGTATTTT.

This clone was observed a handful of times. The gene calls are TRBV5-6 and TRBJ1-1, with a tentative D call TRBD1 (5 bases). In germline, CDR1 is SGHDT, CDR2 YYEEEE. This CDR3 is 15 amino acids long. The V end was cut by 3 bases, the J end by 1 base, with 13 bases between. The DNA of the CDR3 is TGTGCCAGCAGCTCAGGTGGGGGGAGGAACACTGAAGCTTTCTTT. This encodes CASSSGGGRNTEAFF.

This CDR3 reads CASSLTAQINTEAFF. The DNA for the CDR3 is TGTGCCAGCAGCTTAACAGCGCAGATTAACACTGAAGCTTTCTTT. This chain links TRBV7-3 with TRBJ1-1, with D uncertain. The CDR3 is 15 amino acids. Between the trimmed V and J ends, which lost 0 bases and 2 bases, there was a span of 10 bases. Per germline, CDR1 SGHTA and CDR2 FQGTGA.

The rearrangement links TRBV7-2 to TRBJ2-3; TRBD2 matches 14 bases. The CDR3 length is 19 residues. Germline V lookup: CDR1 SGHTA, CDR2 FQGNSA. The ends lost 1 base at V and 1 base at J; junction bases unmatched: 7. This CDR3 reads CASSLVAGLAGGRTDTQYF. The CDR3 DNA follows: TGTGCCAGCAGCTTAGTTGCCGGACTAGCGGGAGGCCGCACAGATACGCAGTATTTT.

The rearrangement joins TRBV6-5 to TRBJ1-4; 7 bases match TRBD1. V lost 5 bases and J lost 7; bases outside the gene matches: 7. The CDR3 has 14 residues. Germline V gene data show CDR1 as MNHEY and CDR2 as SVGAGI. The DNA for the CDR3 is TGTGCCAGCAGTCGACAGGGTTCGGGTGAAAAACTGTTTTTT. Amino acids: CASSRQGSGEKLFF.

The genes are TRBV2 and TRBJ1-2; D gene uncertain. Germline V gene sequence: CDR1 SNHLY, CDR2 FYNNEI. The CDR3 consists of 17 residues. V was cut by 1 base and J by 2 bases, with 17 bases left in between. The CDR3 is CASSEVSGEDLNYGYTF. DNA of the CDR3: TGTGCCAGCAGTGAAGTTAGTGGGGAGGACTTGAACTATGGCTACACCTTC.

This rearrangement joins TRBV5-1 to TRBJ2-5; TRBD1 agrees at 9 bases. Near its end, the DNA agrees better with TRBJ2-7, so the J call may be wrong. Germline V lookup: CDR1 SGHRS, CDR2 YFSETQ. The CDR3 runs to 15 residues. CDR3 sequence: CASSPGTGYLSEQYF. As DNA, the CDR3 is TGCGCCAGCAGTCCCGGGACAGGGTATCTCTCCGAGCAGTACTTC.

The chain uses TRBV19 and TRBJ2-3; tentatively, D is TRBD2 (6 bases). Germline loops: CDR1 LNHDA, CDR2 SQIVND (reference sequence). Trimming pared 5 bases from V and 2 bases from J, leaving 11 bases between. The CDR3 loop spans 14 amino acids. The DNA for the CDR3 is TGTGCCAGTAGTGCAGCGGGTTTCACAGATACGCAGTATTTT. It yields the protein CASSAAGFTDTQYF.

The chain carries TRBV10-2 and TRBJ1-1, with D tentatively TRBD1 (5 bases). Per the germline V gene, CDR1 is WSHSY and CDR2 is SAAADI. V lost 4 bases, J lost 3 bases, and 21 bases lay in between. The CDR3 is 17 residues long. CDR3 sequence: CASSGSKGQSKDTEAFF. CDR3 nucleotide sequence: TGCGCCAGCAGTGGAAGCAAGGGGCAGAGTAAAGACACTGAAGCTTTCTTT.

The chain recombines TRBV2 with TRBJ2-5; 7 bases are shared with TRBD2. Per the germline V gene, CDR1 is SNHLY and CDR2 is FYNNEI. V was clipped by 7 bases and J by 7 bases; unmatched bases: 6. CDR3 length equals 12 residues. CDR3 nucleotides: TGTGCCAGCACCCCCTGGGAGGGGACCCAGTACTTC. Its protein product is CASTPWEGTQYF.

This chain connects TRBV2 to TRBJ1-2; D unresolved. V lost 4 bases to trimming and J lost 3 bases, with 15 bases between them. The CDR3 runs to 15 residues. Germline-derived CDR1 and CDR2 are SNHLY and FYNNEI. The CDR3 DNA sequence: TGTGCCAGCAGTGCGCTGGAGGCCTCTGACTATGGCTACACCTTC. This sequence encodes CASSALEASDYGYTF.

This clone was seen a handful of times. V is TRBV25-1 and J is TRBJ1-1; 7 nucleotides align to TRBD1. Per germline, CDR1 MGHDK and CDR2 SYGVNS. The junction had 9 bases not matched to a gene; V was cut back by 5 bases and J by 6 bases. This CDR3 is built from 14 residues. CDR3 residues: CASSQQGRSAEAFF. In nucleotides, the CDR3 is TGTGCCAGCAGTCAACAGGGGCGCAGCGCTGAAGCTTTCTTT.

This clone was detected once. The V gene is TRBV9, the J gene TRBJ2-7; D might be TRBD2 (6 bases). The V end lost 3 bases, the J end lost 3 bases, and 13 bases lay between the germline ends. Germline V gene data show CDR1 as SGDLS and CDR2 as YYNGEE. The CDR3 has 14 residues. This CDR3 is CASSGEDGNYEQYF. The CDR3 region has the DNA TGTGCCAGCAGCGGGGAGGACGGGAACTACGAGCAGTACTTC.

The chain has TRBV11-2 and TRBJ2-7, with D tentatively TRBD1 (6 bases). There are 13 residues in the CDR3. Trimming pared 6 bases from V and 7 bases from J, leaving 16 bases between. Germline V gives CDR1 SGHAT, CDR2 FQNNGV. The CDR3 here is CASSRSDSREQYF. CDR3 nucleotide sequence: TGTGCCAGCAGTCGTTCGGACAGTCGGGAGCAGTACTTC. The complete variable domain, with remaining parts taken from reference TRBV11-2 and TRBJ2-7, reads EAGVAQSPRYKIIEKRQSVAFWCNPISGHATLYWYQQILGQGPKLLIQFQNNGVVDDSQLPKDRFSAERLKGVDSTLKIQPAKLEDSAVYLCASSRSDSREQYFGPGTRLTVT.

The chain carries TRBV6-5 and TRBJ1-1, with D perhaps matching TRBD1 (6 bases). V lost 6 bases and J lost 6, with 11 bases in between. CDR1 is MNHEY, CDR2 SVGAGI, per germline. CDR3 length equals 12 residues. The CDR3 coding sequence is TGTGCCAGCAGAGGGGGGGGCTCTGAAGCTTTCTTT. Amino acid sequence: CASRGGGSEAFF.

The chain carries TRBV6-5 and TRBJ2-5, with TRBD2 matching 8 bases. Germline values: CDR1 MNHEY, CDR2 SVGAGI. J was trimmed by 6 bases and V by 7 bases; bases with no gene match: 13. The CDR3 sequence is 15 residues long. This chain's CDR3 is CASTEGGLASKTQYF. For the CDR3, the DNA is TGTGCCAGCACCGAAGGTGGACTAGCTTCAAAGACCCAGTACTTC.

The V and J genes are TRBV19 and TRBJ1-5; 8 nucleotides align to TRBD1. CDR3 size: 15 residues. CDR1 LNHDA and CDR2 SQIVND come from the germline V gene (reference sequence). V trimming: 10 bases; J trimming: 0 bases; junction bases outside the gene matches: 8. The CDR3 loop reads CATRDRGNSNQPQHF. DNA for the CDR3: TGTGCCACCCGCGACAGGGGAAATAGCAATCAGCCCCAGCATTTT.